The sequence of this TCR beta chain was determined in a study of CXCR3-negative and CXCR3-positive naive CD8 T cells. Notes on the study in general: CXCR3-positive naive cells carried more hydrophobic TRB CDR3s than CXCR3-negative naive cells did. Naive subsets expressed similar surface CD5; TRB CDR3 features served to infer TCR strength.

The CDR3 totals 15 residues. CDR1 is SEHNR, CDR2 FQNEAQ, per germline (reference sequence). 250,000 to 350,000 cells per CD8+ T cell subset were flow-sorted in triplicate. UMI-labeled 5' RACE TRB cDNA libraries were prepared from the cells. TCRdb re-analyzed the 5' RACE reads; it lists each CDR3 protein once, without DNA. The specimen's table records fewer than 95,000 distinct CDR3 sequences. Concerning this clonotype itself: The target antigen is unknown.

V usage is TRBV7-9 and J usage is TRBJ1-3; TCRdb lists TRBD1, though no DNA is available to test this call. The TCR was taken from a human donor in good health. Some clones in this sample may be carry-over from other donors' samples. The material sequenced was naive CXCR3- CD8+ T cells from blood. Regarding subset: CD45RO-CCR7+CD27+CD95- naive CD8+ T cells lacking CXCR3 (TNR3-). CDR3 amino acids: CASSLNLGGADTIYF.